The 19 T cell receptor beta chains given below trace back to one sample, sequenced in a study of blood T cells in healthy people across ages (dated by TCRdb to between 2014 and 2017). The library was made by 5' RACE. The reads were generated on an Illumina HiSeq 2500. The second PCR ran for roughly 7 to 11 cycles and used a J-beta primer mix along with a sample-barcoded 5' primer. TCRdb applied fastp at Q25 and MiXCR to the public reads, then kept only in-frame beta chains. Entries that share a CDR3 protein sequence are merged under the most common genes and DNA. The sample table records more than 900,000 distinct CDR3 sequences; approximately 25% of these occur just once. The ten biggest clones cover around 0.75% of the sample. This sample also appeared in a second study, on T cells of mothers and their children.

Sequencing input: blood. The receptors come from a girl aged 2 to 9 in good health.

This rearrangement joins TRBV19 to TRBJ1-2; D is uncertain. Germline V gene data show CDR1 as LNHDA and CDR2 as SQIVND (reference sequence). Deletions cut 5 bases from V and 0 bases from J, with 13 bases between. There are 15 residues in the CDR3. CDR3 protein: CASSPRAVANYGYTF. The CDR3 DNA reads TGTGCCAGTAGTCCGCGGGCAGTTGCTAACTATGGCTACACCTTC.

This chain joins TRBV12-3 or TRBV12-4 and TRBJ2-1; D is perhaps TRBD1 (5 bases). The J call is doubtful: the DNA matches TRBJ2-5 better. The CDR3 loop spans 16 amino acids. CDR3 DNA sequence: TGTGCCAGCAGCCCCGCCCCACAGGAACCGCGGGAGACCCAGTACTTC. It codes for CASSPAPQEPRETQYF.

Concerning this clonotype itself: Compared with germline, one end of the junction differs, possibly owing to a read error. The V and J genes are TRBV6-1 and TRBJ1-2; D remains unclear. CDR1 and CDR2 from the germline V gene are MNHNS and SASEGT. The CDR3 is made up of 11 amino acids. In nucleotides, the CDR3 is TGTGCCAGCAGCCCCGGTGGTGGCTACGCCTTC. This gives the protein CASSPGGGYAF.

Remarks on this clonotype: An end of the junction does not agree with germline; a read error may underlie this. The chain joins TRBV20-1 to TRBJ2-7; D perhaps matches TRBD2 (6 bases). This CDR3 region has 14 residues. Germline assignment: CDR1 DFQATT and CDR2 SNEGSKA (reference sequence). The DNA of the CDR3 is TGCAGTGCTGGGTCGGGACTGACCTCCTACGAGCAGTACTTT. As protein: CSAGSGLTSYEQYF.

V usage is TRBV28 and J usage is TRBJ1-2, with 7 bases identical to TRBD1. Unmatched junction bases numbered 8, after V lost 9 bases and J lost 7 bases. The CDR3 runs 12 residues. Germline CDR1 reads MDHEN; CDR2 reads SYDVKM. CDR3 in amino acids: CASKKGALGYTF. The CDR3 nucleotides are TGTGCCAGTAAAAAGGGGGCGCTTGGCTACACCTTC.

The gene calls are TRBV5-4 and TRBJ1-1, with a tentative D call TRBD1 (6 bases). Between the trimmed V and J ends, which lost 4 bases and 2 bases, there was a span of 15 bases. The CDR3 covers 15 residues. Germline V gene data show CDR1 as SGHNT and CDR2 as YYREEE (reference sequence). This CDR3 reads CASSPPGGTNTEAFF. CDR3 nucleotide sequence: TGTGCCAGCAGCCCACCGGGGGGGACAAACACTGAAGCTTTCTTT.

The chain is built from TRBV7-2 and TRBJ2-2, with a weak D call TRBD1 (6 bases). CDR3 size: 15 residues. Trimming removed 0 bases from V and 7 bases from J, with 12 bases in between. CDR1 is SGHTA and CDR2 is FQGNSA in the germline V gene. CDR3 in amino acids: CASSLAAGGGGELFF. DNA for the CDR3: TGTGCCAGCAGCTTAGCGGCTGGGGGCGGCGGGGAGCTGTTTTTT.

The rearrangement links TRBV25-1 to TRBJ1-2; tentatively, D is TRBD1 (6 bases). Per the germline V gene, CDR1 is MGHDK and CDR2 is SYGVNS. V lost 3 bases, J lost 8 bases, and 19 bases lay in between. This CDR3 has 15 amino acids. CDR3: CASSDPYGQGQGYTF. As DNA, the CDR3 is TGTGCCAGCAGTGATCCTTACGGGCAGGGGCAGGGCTACACCTTC.

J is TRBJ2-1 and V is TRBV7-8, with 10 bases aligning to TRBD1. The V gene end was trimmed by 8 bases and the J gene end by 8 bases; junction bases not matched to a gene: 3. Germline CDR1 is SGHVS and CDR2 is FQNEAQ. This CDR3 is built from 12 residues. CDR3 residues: CASGDRGYEQFF. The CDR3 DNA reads TGTGCCAGCGGGGACAGGGGTTATGAGCAGTTCTTC.

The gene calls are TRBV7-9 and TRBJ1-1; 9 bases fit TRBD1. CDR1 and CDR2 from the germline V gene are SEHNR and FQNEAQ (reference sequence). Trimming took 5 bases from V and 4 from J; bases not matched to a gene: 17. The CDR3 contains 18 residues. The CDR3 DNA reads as TGTGCCAGCAGCACACCAAACAACGGACAGGGGTTAGGCACTGAAGCTTTCTTT. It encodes CASSTPNNGQGLGTEAFF.

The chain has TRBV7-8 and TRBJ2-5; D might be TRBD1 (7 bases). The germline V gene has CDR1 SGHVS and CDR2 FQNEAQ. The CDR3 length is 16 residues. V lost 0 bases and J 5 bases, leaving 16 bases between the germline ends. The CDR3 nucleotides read TGTGCCAGCAGCTTAGCCGCCCAGGGGGGTGCGGAGACCCAGTACTTC. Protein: CASSLAAQGGAETQYF. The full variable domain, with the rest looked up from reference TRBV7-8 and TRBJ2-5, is GAGVSQSPRYKVAKRGQDVALRCDPISGHVSLFWYQQALGQGPEFLTYFQNEAQLDKSGLPSDRFFAERPEGSVSTLKIQRTQQEDSAVYLCASSLAAQGGAETQYFGPGTRLLVL.

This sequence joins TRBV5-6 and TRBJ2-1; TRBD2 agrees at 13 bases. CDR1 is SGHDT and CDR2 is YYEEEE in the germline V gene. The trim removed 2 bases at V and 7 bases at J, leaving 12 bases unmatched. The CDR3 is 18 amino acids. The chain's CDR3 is CASSFALGLAGSSNEQFF. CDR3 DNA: TGTGCCAGCAGCTTCGCCTTGGGACTAGCGGGATCCTCTAATGAGCAGTTCTTC.

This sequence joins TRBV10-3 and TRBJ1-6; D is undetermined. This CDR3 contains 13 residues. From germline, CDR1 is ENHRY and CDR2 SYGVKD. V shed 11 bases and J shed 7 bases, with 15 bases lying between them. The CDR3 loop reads CAVSGLGNSPLHF. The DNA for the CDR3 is TGTGCCGTAAGCGGTTTGGGGAATTCACCCCTCCACTTT.

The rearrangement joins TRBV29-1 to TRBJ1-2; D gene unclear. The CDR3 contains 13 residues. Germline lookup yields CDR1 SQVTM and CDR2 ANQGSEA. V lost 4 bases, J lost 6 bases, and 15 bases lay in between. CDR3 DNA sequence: TGCAGCGTTGCCCTTCCTCTGACTGATGGCTACACCTTC. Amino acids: CSVALPLTDGYTF.

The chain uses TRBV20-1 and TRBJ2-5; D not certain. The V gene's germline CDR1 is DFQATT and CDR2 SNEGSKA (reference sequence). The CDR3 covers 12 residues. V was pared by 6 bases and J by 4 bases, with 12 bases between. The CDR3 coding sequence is TGCAGTGCCCGCACCGGACCAGAGACCCAGTACTTC. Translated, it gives CSARTGPETQYF.

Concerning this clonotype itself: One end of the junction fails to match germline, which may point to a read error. DNA for the CDR3: TGCAGCGTATGGAAGGCAGATACGCGGTATTTT. This sequence encodes CSVWKADTRYF. The chain joins TRBV29-1 to TRBJ2-3; D unclear. The CDR3 is 11 residues long. Germline V CDR1 and CDR2: SQVTM, ANQGSEA.

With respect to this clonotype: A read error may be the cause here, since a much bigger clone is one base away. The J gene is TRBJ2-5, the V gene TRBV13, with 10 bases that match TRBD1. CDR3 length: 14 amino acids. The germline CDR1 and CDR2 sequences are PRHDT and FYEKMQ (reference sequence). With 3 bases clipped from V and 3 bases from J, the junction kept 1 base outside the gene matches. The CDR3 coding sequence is TGTGCCAGCAGCTTGGACAGGGGGGAAGAGACCCAGTACTTC. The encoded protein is CASSLDRGEETQYF. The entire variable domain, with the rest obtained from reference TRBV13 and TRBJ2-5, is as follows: AAGVIQSPRHLIKEKRETATLKCYPIPRHDTVYWYQQGPGQDPQFLISFYEKMQSDKGSIPDRFSAQQFSDYHSELNMSSLELGDSALYFCASSLDRGEETQYFGPGTRLLVL.

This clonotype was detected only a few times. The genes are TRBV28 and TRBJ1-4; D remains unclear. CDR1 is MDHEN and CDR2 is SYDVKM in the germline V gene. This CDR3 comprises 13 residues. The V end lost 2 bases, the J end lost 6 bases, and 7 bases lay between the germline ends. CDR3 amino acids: CASSLSPDEKLFF. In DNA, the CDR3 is TGTGCCAGCAGTTTAAGCCCCGATGAAAAACTGTTTTTT.

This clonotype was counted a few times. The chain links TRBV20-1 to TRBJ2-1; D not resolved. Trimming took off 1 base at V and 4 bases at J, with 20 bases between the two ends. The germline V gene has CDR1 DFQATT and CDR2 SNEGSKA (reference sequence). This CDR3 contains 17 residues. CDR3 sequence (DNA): TGCAGTGCTAGAGGGGGTAGCAAGAGCCTAGATTACAATGAGCAGTTCTTC. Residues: CSARGGSKSLDYNEQFF.